The 24 T cell receptor beta chains in this list originate from one sample, sequenced in a study of cytomegalovirus exposure and HLA in healthy donors. The PCR ran on 60 Vbeta and 13 Jbeta primers. The protocol was immunoSEQ multiplex PCR, while the TCRdb copy is restricted to in-frame clones and leaves out a portion. This sample has 150,000 to 200,000 clones, with over 65% found just once. Material: PBMCs. Source of these receptors: a woman aged 30 to 39 in good health and CMV-seropositive.

This chain connects TRBV11-2 to TRBJ1-5; 7 bases fit TRBD1. V lost 5 bases, J lost 0 bases, and 10 bases stayed unmatched. Looked up from germline, CDR1 is SGHAT and CDR2 is FQNNGV. The CDR3 covers 17 residues. CDR3 bases: TGTGCCAGCAGCCCCGGGAGCGGACAGGTTAGCAATCAGCCCCAGCATTTT. Protein product: CASSPGSGQVSNQPQHF.

This clone was seen more than once but under ten times. The rearrangement uses TRBV11-3 and TRBJ2-2; D ambiguous. The CDR3 covers 13 residues. The V end was cut by 2 bases, the J end by 1 base, with 2 bases between. Germline V gives CDR1 SGHNT, CDR2 YENEEA. The CDR3 DNA reads as TGTGCCAGCAGCTTACAGAACACCGGGGAGCTGTTTTTT. As protein: CASSLQNTGELFF.

V usage is TRBV5-1 and J usage is TRBJ2-7; D might be TRBD2 (5 bases). With 1 base removed from V and 2 bases from J, the gap between germline ends came to 10 bases. Germline V CDR1 and CDR2: SGHRS, YFSETQ. The CDR3 runs to 14 residues. CDR3: CASSLKGAAYEQYF. The CDR3 coding sequence is TGCGCCAGCAGCTTGAAGGGAGCCGCCTACGAGCAGTACTTC.

The V gene is TRBV18, the J gene TRBJ2-7, with 7 bases identical to TRBD2. Trimming removed 6 bases from V and 0 bases from J; junction bases left unmatched: 5. The CDR3 totals 14 residues. Germline lookup yields CDR1 KGHSH and CDR2 LQKENI. CDR3: CASSLAVSSYEQYF. The CDR3 nucleotides are TGTGCCAGCTCTCTAGCGGTTAGCTCCTACGAGCAGTACTTC.

The chain carries TRBV4-1 and TRBJ1-2; D ambiguous. V was pared by 3 bases and J by 2 bases, with 4 bases between. The V gene's germline CDR1 is MGHRA and CDR2 YSYEKL. This CDR3 has 12 amino acids. The CDR3 DNA reads TGCGCCAGCAGCCAGAGGAACTATGGCTACACCTTC. It yields the protein CASSQRNYGYTF.

This sequence joins TRBV7-2 and TRBJ2-1, with 10 bases that match TRBD1. Germline CDR1 is SGHTA and CDR2 is FQGNSA. This CDR3 has 16 amino acids. Losses at the gene ends were 5 bases for V and 2 bases for J; bases not matched to a gene: 6. CDR3 residues: CASSPDRGWPYNEQFF. The DNA for the CDR3 is TGTGCCAGCAGCCCGGACAGGGGGTGGCCCTACAATGAGCAGTTCTTC. The full variable domain, rest sourced from reference TRBV7-2 and TRBJ2-1, is GAGVSQSPSNKVTEKGKDVELRCDPISGHTALYWYRQSLGQGLEFLIYFQGNSAPDKSGLPSDRFSAERTGGSVSTLTIQRTQQEDSAVYLCASSPDRGWPYNEQFFGPGTRLTVL.

This chain connects TRBV5-1 to TRBJ1-4, with 9 positions matching TRBD1. Germline V CDR1 and CDR2: SGHRS, YFSETQ. V was pared by 1 base and J by 6 bases, with 7 bases of the junction left unmatched. The CDR3 extends over 16 amino acids. CDR3 protein: CASSLRPTGGDEKLFF. For the CDR3, the DNA is TGCGCCAGCAGCTTGCGGCCGACAGGGGGAGATGAAAAACTGTTTTTT. The full variable domain, completed using reference TRBV5-1 and TRBJ1-4, is KAGVTQTPRYLIKTRGQQVTLSCSPISGHRSVSWYQQTPGQGLQFLFEYFSETQRNKGNFPGRFSGRQFSNSRSEMNVSTLELGDSALYLCASSLRPTGGDEKLFFGSGTQLSVL.

The chain links TRBV10-1 to TRBJ1-2, with no clear D. The CDR3 length is 14 residues. V dropped 6 bases and J dropped 0 bases, with 11 bases sitting between them. Germline-derived CDR1 and CDR2 are WNHNN and SYGVQD (reference sequence). CDR3 residues: CASSHSGTNYGYTF. The CDR3 bases are TGCGCCAGCAGCCACAGCGGTACTAACTATGGCTACACCTTC.

The gene calls are TRBV30 and TRBJ1-1; D not certain. Looked up from germline, CDR1 is GTSNPN and CDR2 is SVGIG (reference sequence). There are 13 residues in the CDR3. Trimming took 0 bases from V and 4 from J, leaving 9 bases between them. The CDR3 is CAWSVLEGTEAFF. The CDR3 coding sequence is TGTGCCTGGAGTGTATTGGAGGGCACTGAAGCTTTCTTT.

The chain couples TRBV30 to TRBJ1-2, with TRBD1 identical over 9 bases. CDR3 length equals 13 residues. From germline, CDR1 is GTSNPN and CDR2 SVGIG (reference sequence). Unmatched junction bases numbered 9, after V lost 5 bases and J lost 8 bases. The DNA for the CDR3 is TGTGCCTGGTTCCCGGACAGGGGAGGAGGCTACACCTTC. Residues: CAWFPDRGGGYTF.

V is TRBV4-2 and J is TRBJ2-7; D remains ambiguous. The CDR3 is 16 residues long. The germline V and J ends were trimmed by 4 bases and 0 bases, with 16 bases remaining between them. Germline V gives CDR1 LGHNA, CDR2 YNFKEQ. Written as DNA, the CDR3 is TGTGCCAGCAGCCTCTCTTCAACAGTCAGCTCCTACGAGCAGTACTTC. The encoded protein is CASSLSSTVSSYEQYF.

The rearrangement links TRBV4-2 to TRBJ2-7; 8 bases agree with TRBD2. V was pared by 3 bases and J by 2 bases, with 6 bases of the junction left unmatched. Germline V gives CDR1 LGHNA, CDR2 YNFKEQ. The CDR3 extends over 15 amino acids. The CDR3 here is CASSQLAGRPYEQYF. The DNA of the CDR3 is TGTGCCAGCAGCCAGTTAGCGGGACGACCCTACGAGCAGTACTTC.

The chain is built from TRBV2 and TRBJ2-1, with D possibly TRBD2 on 5 matching bases. Trimming pared 7 bases from V and 5 bases from J, leaving 15 bases between. CDR3 length: 14 residues. CDR1 SNHLY and CDR2 FYNNEI come from the germline V gene. CDR3 in DNA: TGTGCCAGCATCGGGCGGGCACCCGACAATGAGCAGTTCTTC. This codes for CASIGRAPDNEQFF.

Here the CDR3 DNA reads TGTGCCAGCAGTGGATACAGGGGTGTCCAAGGCAATGAGCAGTTCTTC. Protein: CASSGYRGVQGNEQFF. The chain carries TRBV6-1 and TRBJ2-1, with TRBD1 matching over 7 bases. The CDR3 loop spans 16 amino acids. Losses at the gene ends were 4 bases for V and 6 bases for J; bases not matched to a gene: 12. CDR1 MNHNS and CDR2 SASEGT come from the germline V gene.

The chain is built from TRBV28 and TRBJ2-2; maybe TRBD2 (5 bases). Germline lookup yields CDR1 MDHEN and CDR2 SYDVKM. The CDR3 sequence is 12 residues long. The V and J ends lost 7 bases and 6 bases respectively, with 9 bases between them. The CDR3 DNA follows: TGTGCCAGCAAAGCCGGGGCCGGGGAGCTGTTTTTT. Amino acids: CASKAGAGELFF.

The chain uses TRBV30 and TRBJ1-2; D is unclear. CDR1 and CDR2 from the germline V gene are GTSNPN and SVGIG (reference sequence). The CDR3 length is 12 residues. V shed 1 base and J shed 8 bases, with 11 bases lying between them. The CDR3 reads CAWSAVYSGYTF. CDR3 bases: TGTGCCTGGAGTGCAGTGTACAGCGGCTACACCTTC.

This clone turned up a few times. The V and J genes are TRBV5-4 and TRBJ1-1; 7 bases agree with TRBD1. The CDR3 consists of 13 residues. The J segment lost 6 bases and the V segment lost 0 bases, leaving 2 bases of the junction unmatched. Germline V gene data show CDR1 as SGHNT and CDR2 as YYREEE (reference sequence). CDR3 bases: TGTGCCAGCAGCTTGGACAGGGGTTCTGAAGCTTTCTTT. The encoded protein is CASSLDRGSEAFF.

The chain couples TRBV4-2 to TRBJ2-2; 7 bases are a match to TRBD2. The CDR3 spans 15 residues. V dropped 4 bases and J dropped 3; count of bases not matched to a gene: 5. Germline CDR1 and CDR2: LGHNA and YNFKEQ. The DNA of the CDR3 is TGTGCCAGCAGCCCTAGCGGAACCTACACCGGGGAGCTGTTTTTT. Translating gives CASSPSGTYTGELFF.

This clone was seen a few times. The chain employs TRBV9 and TRBJ2-3; 13 nucleotides match TRBD2. Germline assignment: CDR1 SGDLS and CDR2 YYNGEE. Unmatched junction bases numbered 2, after V lost 4 bases and J lost 6 bases. This CDR3 has 14 amino acids. The CDR3 protein is CASSLLAGGDTQYF. In nucleotides, the CDR3 is TGTGCCAGCAGCTTACTAGCGGGAGGGGATACGCAGTATTTT.

The CDR3 spells CASSTGETQYF. CDR3 DNA sequence: TGTGCCAGCAGTACAGGAGAGACCCAGTACTTC. The chain recombines TRBV27 with TRBJ2-5; possible D gene TRBD1, 5 bases. From germline, CDR1 is MNHEY and CDR2 SMNVEV (reference sequence). This CDR3 contains 11 residues. V shed 5 bases and J shed 4 bases, with 5 bases lying between them.

The gene calls are TRBV6-6 and TRBJ1-3, with a weak D call TRBD1 (6 bases). Germline V CDR1 and CDR2: MNHNY, SVGAGI (reference sequence). CDR3 length equals 13 residues. CDR3 DNA sequence: TGTGCTACCACAGGGACCTCTGGAAACACCATATATTTT. Translation: CATTGTSGNTIYF.

The J gene is TRBJ2-7, the V gene TRBV9; 10 nucleotides match TRBD2. V gave up 4 bases and J gave up 0 bases; unmatched junction bases: 4. The CDR3 is 15 amino acids. Germline-derived CDR1 and CDR2 are SGDLS and YYNGEE. CDR3 DNA: TGTGCCAGCAGCTCTCGGACTAGCGGCTCCTACGAGCAGTACTTC. Its translation: CASSSRTSGSYEQYF.

The chain has TRBV6-5 and TRBJ2-7; 10 bases line up with TRBD2. Germline CDR1 is MNHEY and CDR2 is SVGAGI. The CDR3 loop spans 11 amino acids. V was clipped by 5 bases and J by 13 bases; unmatched bases: 5. The CDR3 nucleotides read TGTGCCAGCAGTCAAAGCGGGAGGGAATACTTC. Protein: CASSQSGREYF.

This clone was detected a few times. The chain combines TRBV6-5 with TRBJ2-6; no reliable D call. The CDR3 runs to 16 residues. Trimming removed 4 bases at V and 0 bases at J, with 10 bases between. Germline CDR1 reads MNHEY; CDR2 reads SVGAGI. The CDR3 here is CASSSGYYSGANVLTF. In nucleotides, the CDR3 is TGTGCCAGCAGTTCAGGCTATTACTCTGGGGCCAACGTCCTGACTTTC.